These T cell receptor beta chains were read from a single sample in a study of regulatory T cells in long-lasting Graves disease. TCRdb itself ran the multiplex PCR reads through MiXCR, one entry per CDR3 protein. In the table there are around 450,000 distinct CDR3 sequences, 15% to 20% of which are singletons. These data also formed part of another study, on T cells in Graves' hyperthyroidism and ophthalmopathy.

The source was peripheral blood mononuclear cells (PBMCs), collected at new diagnosis, from a patient treated with antithyroid drugs. These receptors all stem from a middle-aged man with Graves disease. Both conserved end residues are part of each CDR3. Fields, in order: V gene, clone size, J gene, D gene, CDR3 DNA, CDR3 protein. The D gene is left open where the match is weak. The size field is filled for only some rows; it gives once, few, many or a size class.

>TRBV7-8|many|TRBJ2-7|-
TGTGCCAGCAGCTTAAGGGTCGGCCAGGAGCAGTACTTC
CASSLRVGQEQYF
>TRBV6-5|many|TRBJ2-7|-
TGTGCCAGCAGTCACTCGGGGCTGGCCCTCTACGAGCAGTACTTC
CASSHSGLALYEQYF
>TRBV20-1|few|TRBJ1-2|-
TGCAGTGCCTACCGGGACACCTCTAACTATGGCTACACCTTC
CSAYRDTSNYGYTF
>TRBV7-3|few|TRBJ2-1|TRBD2
TGTGCCAGCAGCACTATGGGACTAGCGTCCCCCCATGAGCAGTTCTTC
CASSTMGLASPHEQFF
>TRBV6-1|few|TRBJ1-4|-
TGTGCCAGCAGTGCTACTCGAGAGGGGTCTAATGAAAAACTGTTTTTT
CASSATREGSNEKLFF
>TRBV14|once|TRBJ2-7|TRBD1
TGTGCCAGCAGCCAAGGACAGGGCAGTTATTACGAGCAGTACTTC
CASSQGQGSYYEQYF
>TRBV6-1|many|TRBJ2-1|-
TGTGCCAGCAGTGAAGTTGAGGTACGTGCCTACAATGAGCAGTTCTTC
CASSEVEVRAYNEQFF
>TRBV20-1|many|TRBJ1-4|-
TGCAGTGCTAGACACAGGGAGACACCTGAAAAACTGTTTTTT
CSARHRETPEKLFF
>TRBV7-9|many|TRBJ2-7|-
TGTGCCAGCAGCTCGCGGCCCCAGGGTTACGAGCAGTACTTC
CASSSRPQGYEQYF
>TRBV7-9|many|TRBJ1-6|-
TGTGCCAGCAGCGCAGCCGACAGGATTACCTATAATTCACCCCTCCACTTT
CASSAADRITYNSPLHF
>TRBV12-3/TRBV12-4|many|TRBJ2-7|-
TGTGCCAGCAGTTTAGCGACGATGGGCGAGCAGTACTTC
CASSLATMGEQYF
>TRBV5-5|many|TRBJ2-2|TRBD1
TGTGCCAGCAGCTTGACGGACAGGTCTCACACCGGGGAGCTGTTTTTT
CASSLTDRSHTGELFF
>TRBV20-1|-|TRBJ2-1|TRBD2
TGCAGTGCTAGGTCCGCTGGGAGCGGGAGAAATGAGCAGTTCTTC
CSARSAGSGRNEQFF
>TRBV7-8|-|TRBJ2-3|TRBD1
TGTGCCAGCAGATCCCGGGACAGCCAGCGGGATACGCAGTATTTT
CASRSRDSQRDTQYF
>TRBV29-1|-|TRBJ1-2|-
TGCAGCGTTGCTGCGGTTTCGGGCTATGGCTACACCTTC
CSVAAVSGYGYTF
>TRBV2|few|TRBJ1-4|-
TGTGCCAGCACCGCCGGGACGGGGGACGAAAAACTGTTTTTT
CASTAGTGDEKLFF
>TRBV27|-|TRBJ2-2|-
TGTGCCAGCAGTTTAGTCTCTCCGGGACACAACACCGGGGAGCTGTTTTTT
CASSLVSPGHNTGELFF
>TRBV28|many|TRBJ2-1|TRBD2
TGTGCCAGCAGTCCCGCTAGCGGTTCTTTATACAATGAGCAGTTCTTC
CASSPASGSLYNEQFF
>TRBV12-3/TRBV12-4|-|TRBJ2-5|-
TGTGCCAGCAGCTACCTCCCCAGGCAGGGTAAATTGGGATCAGAGACCCAGTACTTC
CASSYLPRQGKLGSETQYF
>TRBV4-2|-|TRBJ2-3|TRBD2
TGTGCCAGCAGCATTACTAGCGGGAGGCCCACAGATACGCAGTATTTT
CASSITSGRPTDTQYF
>TRBV9|few|TRBJ2-2|-
TGTGCCAGCAGCGCCGGGGGTCCCGGGGAGCTGTTTTTT
CASSAGGPGELFF
>TRBV20-1|many|TRBJ1-1|TRBD1
TGCAGTGCCGGCTACGACAGGGATAATACTGAAGCTTTCTTT
CSAGYDRDNTEAFF
>TRBV5-1|-|TRBJ2-7|TRBD1
TGCGCCAACAGCGCCAAGGGGACAGCCTCCTACGAGCAGTACTTC
CANSAKGTASYEQYF
>TRBV5-1|many|TRBJ1-5|-
TGTGCCAGCAGCTTGTCCAGTGGCGATCAGCCCCAGCATTTT
CASSLSSGDQPQHF
>TRBV12-3/TRBV12-4|few|TRBJ2-3|-
TGTGCCAGCAGTTTACCCAGGGACACAGATACGCAGTATTTT
CASSLPRDTDTQYF
>TRBV6-2/TRBV6-3|few|TRBJ2-5|-
TGTGCCAGCAGCCACAGGGAGGGGAAGACCCAGTACTTC
CASSHREGKTQYF
>TRBV20-1|many|TRBJ2-1|TRBD2
TGCAGTGCCGTAGCGGGGAGTTCCTACAATGAGCAGTTCTTC
CSAVAGSSYNEQFF
>TRBV3-1|many|TRBJ2-5|-
TGTGCCAGCAGCCCGACGCTAGGGGGGCAGGAGACCCAGTACTTC
CASSPTLGGQETQYF
>TRBV6-2/TRBV6-3|few|TRBJ2-7|TRBD1
TGTGCCAGCAGTCCGGCCGGACAGGGGGCTGGTTACGGGCAGTACTTC
CASSPAGQGAGYGQYF
>TRBV28|many|TRBJ2-7|-
TGTGCCAGCAGTACCCCGGGGGGCCCCTACGAGCAGTACTTC
CASSTPGGPYEQYF
>TRBV7-9|-|TRBJ2-3|-
TGTGCCAGCAGCTTAAACAGTTACACAGATACGCAGTATTTT
CASSLNSYTDTQYF
>TRBV5-1|many|TRBJ1-5|TRBD1
TGCGCCAGCAGCTTGGGGGACAGGGACGGTCAGCCCCAGCATTTT
CASSLGDRDGQPQHF
>TRBV19|few|TRBJ2-2|-
TGTGCCAGTACTCAGGGCTCTAACACCGGGGAGCTGTTTTTT
CASTQGSNTGELFF
>TRBV11-2|many|TRBJ2-1|TRBD2
TGTGCCAGCAGCTTAGCCCTAGCGGTCTCCTACAATGAGCAGTTCTTC
CASSLALAVSYNEQFF
>TRBV6-4|-|TRBJ2-3|TRBD2
TGTGCCAGCAGTGACGAGGCTAGCGGGAGGCCCCCGCAGTATTTT
CASSDEASGRPPQYF
>TRBV9|-|TRBJ2-2|-
TGTGCCAGCAGCGTAGTGGATGAGAACACCGGGGAGCTGTTTTTT
CASSVVDENTGELFF
>TRBV15|-|TRBJ2-5|-
TGTGCCACCAGCAGAGTACCTAGCGTCGTGGAGGCCCAGTACTTC
CATSRVPSVVEAQYF
>TRBV12-3/TRBV12-4|many|TRBJ2-1|-
TGTGCCAGCAGTTTATGGTCGGGTACTGGCAATGAGCAGTTCTTC
CASSLWSGTGNEQFF
>TRBV30|many|TRBJ1-1|-
TGTGCCTGGAGTGCAGGGCTTGCGAACACTGAAGCTTTCTTT
CAWSAGLANTEAFF
>TRBV20-1|many|TRBJ2-3|-
TGCAGTGCTAGAGGATCTGGGGGGCTGACAGATACGCAGTATTTT
CSARGSGGLTDTQYF
>TRBV5-1|many|TRBJ2-3|-
TGCGCCAGCAAGGCGCGTTCCACAGATACGCAGTATTTT
CASKARSTDTQYF
>TRBV20-1|-|TRBJ2-3|TRBD2
TGCAGTGCTGATCGACTAGCGGGAGAGGATACGCAGTATTTT
CSADRLAGEDTQYF
>TRBV12-5|-|TRBJ2-7|-
TGTGCTAGTGGTTTGCGGGCAGGGGAGGGCGAGCAGTACTTC
CASGLRAGEGEQYF
>TRBV7-9|many|TRBJ1-1|TRBD1
TGTGCCAGCAGGCGACAGACAGGGGACAGCACTGAAGCTTTCTTT
CASRRQTGDSTEAFF
>TRBV3-1|few|TRBJ1-1|-
TGTGCCAGCAGCCAAGAAGAAGGGAACACTGAAGCTTTCTTT
CASSQEEGNTEAFF
>TRBV7-2|many|TRBJ2-7|TRBD2
TGTGCCAGCAGCTTCGAGCGGGAGATGGTTGACTACGAGCAGTACTTC
CASSFEREMVDYEQYF
>TRBV28|-|TRBJ1-6|-
TGTGCCAGCAGCTTGGACGGACAAAGCAATTCACCCCTCCACTTT
CASSLDGQSNSPLHF
>TRBV3-1|many|TRBJ2-1|-
TGTGCCAGCAGCCAATGGACTCCCTACAATGAGCAGTTCTTC
CASSQWTPYNEQFF